Following are 7 T cell receptor beta chains from one sample sequenced in a study of T cell responses to AZD1222 COVID-19 vaccine. Produced via immunoSEQ multiplex PCR; TCRdb's table is partial and in-frame only. The data contain about 48,000 clones, around 86% of them singletons. Sample: peripheral blood, taken 28 days after the second AZD1222 dose. These receptors all come from an adult who received the AZD1222 COVID-19 vaccine.

The rearrangement uses TRBV4-1 and TRBJ2-5; 9 bases are shared with TRBD1. This CDR3 has 14 residues. In germline, CDR1 is MGHRA, CDR2 YSYEKL. J gave up 3 bases and V 1 base, and 0 bases lay outside the gene matches. The CDR3 DNA reads TGCGCCAGCAGCCAAGGACAGGGGGAAGAGACCCAGTACTTC. Translating gives CASSQGQGEETQYF.

The chain is built from TRBV6-2 or TRBV6-3 and TRBJ1-5; TRBD1 might be the D (5 bases). V lost 2 bases to trimming and J lost 4 bases, with 12 bases between them. CDR1 MNHEY and CDR2 SVGEGT come from the germline V gene. The CDR3 covers 15 residues. CDR3 sequence reads: CASSYGGQVNQPQHF. The CDR3 bases are TGTGCCAGCAGTTACGGAGGACAAGTTAATCAGCCCCAGCATTTT.

The V gene is TRBV5-8, the J gene TRBJ2-7; the match to TRBD1 covers 11 bases. With V trimmed by 5 bases and J by 4 bases, 5 bases remained unmatched. Germline V gives CDR1 SGHTS, CDR2 YDEGEE. There are 14 residues in the CDR3. CDR3 in amino acids: CASRGQGALYEQYF. The CDR3 DNA follows: TGTGCCAGCAGAGGACAGGGGGCCCTATACGAGCAGTACTTC.

This clone was detected only once. The chain couples TRBV6-1 to TRBJ1-2, with 7 bases fitting TRBD1. The trim removed 0 bases at V and 5 bases at J, leaving 9 bases unmatched. Germline CDR1 and CDR2: MNHNS and SASEGT. The CDR3 contains 16 residues. The CDR3 here is CASSEAAPGGGYGYTF. In DNA form, the CDR3 reads TGTGCCAGCAGTGAAGCGGCGCCAGGGGGTGGGTATGGCTACACCTTC.

This clone was detected a few times. The V call is TRBV4-1, the J call TRBJ1-4, with D hard to call. Germline CDR1 and CDR2: MGHRA and YSYEKL. The CDR3 runs 16 residues. V shed 2 bases and J shed 0 bases, with 10 bases lying between them. The CDR3, as DNA: TGCGCCAGCAGCCAAAGGATTAGGGCAACTAATGAAAAACTGTTTTTT. Protein sequence: CASSQRIRATNEKLFF.

V and J are TRBV28 and TRBJ2-2, with D possibly TRBD2 on 5 matching bases. V shed 6 bases and J shed 5 bases, with 13 bases lying between them. The CDR3 spans 14 residues. Germline CDR1 is MDHEN and CDR2 is SYDVKM. The CDR3 sequence: CASSPGPGTGELFF. The CDR3 DNA sequence: TGTGCCAGCAGCCCCGGGCCGGGAACCGGGGAGCTGTTTTTT.

J is TRBJ1-1 and V is TRBV12-3 or TRBV12-4; unclear D gene. V gave up 1 base and J gave up 8 bases, with 5 bases separating them. The CDR3 length is 11 residues. The CDR3 sequence is CASSLVWEAFF. The CDR3 nucleotides are TGTGCCAGCAGTTTAGTGTGGGAAGCTTTCTTT.